These 18 T cell receptor beta chains were all obtained from the same sample, sequenced in a study of OX40 agonist ivuxolimab in advanced cancers. TCRdb's copy holds only in-frame clones and misses some; the assay was immunoSEQ multiplex PCR. Found here are 25,000 or so clones, approximately 77% of them singletons; the top ten hold about 2%. Source: CD4+ or CD8+ T cells sorted from blood, taken in a trial of the OX40 agonist ivuxolimab. The receptors were sampled from an adult with an advanced solid tumor such as melanoma, head and neck, liver or kidney cancer.

Regarding this clone: Other nucleotide sequences from this sample produce the same CDR3. The chain carries TRBV7-2 and TRBJ2-2; 8 bases align to TRBD2. The V gene's germline CDR1 is SGHTA and CDR2 FQGNSA. V was pared by 5 bases and J by 7 bases, with 15 bases of the junction left unmatched. The CDR3 runs to 17 residues. In nucleotides, the CDR3 is TGTGCCAGCAGCCTAGACGCTGTAGCGGGACTGAACGGGGAGCTGTTTTTT. Encoded protein: CASSLDAVAGLNGELFF.

The V call is TRBV30, the J call TRBJ2-7; TRBD1 or TRBD2 may be the D gene (5 bases each). The V and J ends lost 8 bases and 2 bases respectively, with 16 bases between them. CDR3 length: 13 residues. Germline values: CDR1 GTSNPN, CDR2 SVGIG (reference sequence). CDR3 loop: CAIKGTVAYEQYF. CDR3 DNA: TGTGCCATTAAGGGGACCGTAGCCTACGAGCAGTACTTC.

Regarding this clone: An end of the junction does not agree with germline; a read error may underlie this. The genes are TRBV2 and TRBJ1-2; 9 bases map to TRBD1. There are 15 residues in the CDR3. Germline V gene sequence: CDR1 SNHLY, CDR2 FYNNEI. DNA for the CDR3: TGTGCCAGCAGGGAAGATAACAGGGGGCCACGAGGCTACACCTTC. It translates to CASREDNRGPRGYTF.

The chain carries TRBV7-2 and TRBJ1-4; 7 bases match TRBD1. The trim removed 3 bases at V and 3 bases at J, leaving 1 base unmatched. The CDR3 is made up of 14 amino acids. Germline V lookup: CDR1 SGHTA, CDR2 FQGNSA. CDR3 amino acids: CASSFQGANEKLFF. CDR3 DNA: TGTGCCAGCAGCTTCCAGGGGGCTAATGAAAAACTGTTTTTT.

This chain connects TRBV7-2 to TRBJ2-5; 7 nucleotides match TRBD1. This CDR3 has 15 amino acids. V gave up 1 base and J gave up 5 bases; unmatched junction bases: 7. CDR1 is SGHTA, CDR2 FQGNSA, per germline. DNA for the CDR3: TGTGCCAGCAGCTTAGGAGGGGGCCTGGGGGAGACCCAGTACTTC. It codes for CASSLGGGLGETQYF.

V usage is TRBV28 and J usage is TRBJ2-5; D is perhaps TRBD1 (5 bases). The CDR3 has 13 amino acids. Germline values: CDR1 MDHEN, CDR2 SYDVKM. V was trimmed by 4 bases and J by 5 bases, leaving 11 bases between them. The CDR3 sequence is CASSWQGRETQYF. The CDR3 region has the DNA TGTGCCAGCAGTTGGCAGGGTCGGGAGACCCAGTACTTC.

The V gene is TRBV6-6, the J gene TRBJ1-1; possibly TRBD1 for D (5 bases). Germline V lookup: CDR1 MNHNY, CDR2 SVGAGI (reference sequence). The CDR3 runs 13 residues. V lost 4 bases and J 3 bases, leaving 9 bases between the germline ends. The CDR3 DNA sequence: TGTGCCAGCAGTTCTCAGGGATACACTGAAGCTTTCTTT. Its translation: CASSSQGYTEAFF.

The count of this clone is one. This sequence joins TRBV28 and TRBJ2-3, with TRBD2 as a possible D gene (6 bases). The V gene's germline CDR1 is MDHEN and CDR2 SYDVKM. The CDR3 runs 13 residues. Trimming removed 5 bases at V and 4 bases at J, with 10 bases between. This CDR3 reads CASSAAGSDTQYF. In DNA form, the CDR3 reads TGTGCCAGCAGTGCCGCGGGGTCAGATACGCAGTATTTT. Variable domain in full (rest from reference TRBV28 and TRBJ2-3): DVKVTQSSRYLVKRTGEKVFLECVQDMDHENMFWYRQDPGLGLRLIYFSYDVKMKEKGDIPEGYSVSREKKERFSLILESASTNQTSMYLCASSAAGSDTQYFGPGTRLTVL.

The chain uses TRBV5-1 and TRBJ2-3; TRBD2 matches 7 bases. V lost 5 bases and J lost 1; bases outside the gene matches: 10. This CDR3 contains 16 residues. The germline V gene encodes CDR1 SGHRS and CDR2 YFSETQ. CDR3 in DNA: TGCGCCAGCAGTCTTAGCGGGTCCCTCGGCACAGATACGCAGTATTTT. It translates to CASSLSGSLGTDTQYF. Filled out from reference TRBV5-1 and TRBJ2-3, the complete variable domain reads KAGVTQTPRYLIKTRGQQVTLSCSPISGHRSVSWYQQTPGQGLQFLFEYFSETQRNKGNFPGRFSGRQFSNSRSEMNVSTLELGDSALYLCASSLSGSLGTDTQYFGPGTRLTVL.

V is TRBV7-9 and J is TRBJ1-4; TRBD1 aligns across 7 bases. Germline V gene sequence: CDR1 SEHNR, CDR2 FQNEAQ (reference sequence). V dropped 6 bases and J dropped 0; count of bases not matched to a gene: 1. This CDR3 has 14 residues. The CDR3 region is CASRGQTTNEKLFF. CDR3 coding DNA: TGTGCCAGCAGGGGACAGACAACTAATGAAAAACTGTTTTTT.

This sequence joins TRBV5-1 and TRBJ2-3; TRBD1 agrees at 7 bases. The length of the CDR3 is 16 residues. Germline V gene data show CDR1 as SGHRS and CDR2 as YFSETQ. The J segment lost 3 bases and the V segment lost 0 bases, leaving 7 bases of the junction unmatched. CDR3 region: CASSLEGGARTDTQYF. CDR3 coding DNA: TGCGCCAGCAGCTTGGAAGGGGGCGCGAGGACAGATACGCAGTATTTT.

The J gene is TRBJ2-5, the V gene TRBV7-2, with D perhaps TRBD1 or TRBD2 (5 bases each). Germline V gene sequence: CDR1 SGHTA, CDR2 FQGNSA. The CDR3 length is 13 residues. V was trimmed by 5 bases and J by 0 bases, leaving 7 bases between them. This CDR3 is CASSRDHQETQYF. CDR3 in DNA: TGTGCCAGCAGCCGGGACCACCAAGAGACCCAGTACTTC. The full variable domain, its missing parts supplied by reference TRBV7-2 and TRBJ2-5, is GAGVSQSPSNKVTEKGKDVELRCDPISGHTALYWYRQSLGQGLEFLIYFQGNSAPDKSGLPSDRFSAERTGGSVSTLTIQRTQQEDSAVYLCASSRDHQETQYFGPGTRLLVL.

The J gene is TRBJ1-1, the V gene TRBV11-3, with D uncertain. V lost 4 bases and J lost 1, with 10 bases in between. CDR3 length: 14 residues. Germline CDR1 reads SGHNT; CDR2 reads YENEEA. CDR3 sequence reads: CASSSTRSNTEAFF. The CDR3 coding sequence is TGTGCCAGCAGCTCCACAAGGTCGAACACTGAAGCTTTCTTT.

This chain uses TRBV7-6 with TRBJ2-7, with 10 bases lining up with TRBD2. Germline V CDR1 and CDR2: SGHVS, FNYEAQ. The CDR3 has 18 amino acids. Trimming at V came to 1 base and at J to 9 bases, leaving 18 bases not matched to a gene. The CDR3 DNA is TGTGCCAGCAGCTTAGGCCCCCCCGGTCTAGCGGGGGAGAAGGTGCAGTACTTC. This sequence encodes CASSLGPPGLAGEKVQYF.

Worth noting for this clone: Compared with germline, one end of the junction differs, possibly owing to a read error. V is TRBV6-5 and J is TRBJ2-7; perhaps D is TRBD1 or TRBD2 (6 bases each). The CDR3 totals 15 residues. Germline CDR1 is MNHEY and CDR2 is SVGAGI. This CDR3 is CASSYFSGAGSERYF. CDR3 coding DNA: TGTGCCAGCAGTTACTTTTCGGGGGCCGGGAGCGAGCGGTACTTC.

The chain is built from TRBV5-1 and TRBJ2-3; D remains unclear. The CDR3 extends over 15 amino acids. Trimming left V 4 bases short and J 6 bases short, with 18 bases between. Germline V gene lookup returns CDR1 SGHRS and CDR2 YFSETQ. CDR3 coding DNA: TGCGCCAGCAGCCCGGTCACAGAGGTCTTTGATACGCAGTATTTT. Translating gives CASSPVTEVFDTQYF. The full variable domain, its missing parts supplied by reference TRBV5-1 and TRBJ2-3, is KAGVTQTPRYLIKTRGQQVTLSCSPISGHRSVSWYQQTPGQGLQFLFEYFSETQRNKGNFPGRFSGRQFSNSRSEMNVSTLELGDSALYLCASSPVTEVFDTQYFGPGTRLTVL.

The V call is TRBV28, the J call TRBJ1-1; 8 bases agree with TRBD1. CDR3 size: 15 residues. Trimming removed 2 bases from V and 5 bases from J; junction bases left unmatched: 7. The germline CDR1 and CDR2 sequences are MDHEN and SYDVKM. The CDR3 loop is CASSLRRQGRTEAFF. The CDR3 DNA reads TGTGCCAGCAGTTTACGGCGACAGGGGAGGACTGAAGCTTTCTTT.

The chain carries TRBV27 and TRBJ2-5; the D call may be TRBD1 or TRBD2 (5 bases each). The V and J ends lost 2 bases and 7 bases respectively, with 11 bases between them. Germline V gene lookup returns CDR1 MNHEY and CDR2 SMNVEV (reference sequence). The CDR3 has 13 amino acids. The CDR3 reads CASSLGDPGTQYF. Here the CDR3 DNA reads TGTGCCAGCAGTTTAGGGGACCCCGGGACCCAGTACTTC.